Listed below are T cell receptor beta chains from one sample, sequenced in a study of blood T cell repertoires in COVID-19. Assay used: immunoSEQ multiplex PCR; TCRdb lists only in-frame clones, some missing. The sample contains about 270,000 clones, more than 80% of which appear only once. The sequencing input was PBMCs or T cells enriched from blood (not recorded which). The source is a woman between 25 and 40 years old with acute COVID-19. CDR3s include the opening cysteine and the closing phenylalanine or tryptophan. The D gene is left open where the match is weak. A clone size is listed for some rows: how often the clone was seen (once, few, many), or a class if it is expanded.

d_gene: NA
v_gene: TRBV6-2/TRBV6-3
j_gene: TRBJ2-1
abundance: once
CDR3aa: CASSYGRRVVSSEQFF
CDR3nt: TGTGCCAGCAGTTACGGTAGGAGGGTTGTCTCCAGCGAGCAGTTCTTC

d_gene: NA
v_gene: TRBV18
j_gene: TRBJ1-5
abundance: few
CDR3aa: CASSPDSGSNQPQHF
CDR3nt: TGTGCCAGCTCACCAGATTCGGGAAGCAATCAGCCCCAGCATTTT

d_gene: TRBD1
v_gene: TRBV28
j_gene: TRBJ1-6
abundance: NA
CDR3aa: CASRQTGPNNSPLHF
CDR3nt: TGTGCCAGCAGACAGACAGGGCCGAATAATTCACCCCTCCACTTT

d_gene: NA
v_gene: TRBV6-1
j_gene: TRBJ2-2
abundance: NA
CDR3aa: CASSAQALSNTGELFF
CDR3nt: TGTGCCAGCAGTGCCCAGGCGCTATCTAACACCGGGGAGCTGTTTTTT

d_gene: TRBD2
v_gene: TRBV6-6
j_gene: TRBJ2-3
abundance: NA
CDR3aa: CASKPTSTPFTDTQYF
CDR3nt: TGTGCCAGCAAACCGACTAGCACCCCATTCACAGATACGCAGTATTTT

d_gene: NA
v_gene: TRBV12-3/TRBV12-4
j_gene: TRBJ1-1
abundance: few
CDR3aa: CASRSPGEPEAFF
CDR3nt: TGTGCCAGCAGATCCCCAGGGGAGCCTGAAGCTTTCTTT

d_gene: TRBD2
v_gene: TRBV5-1
j_gene: TRBJ2-3
abundance: NA
CDR3aa: CASSPAAGYGTDTQYF
CDR3nt: TGCGCCAGCAGCCCGGCAGCGGGGTATGGCACAGATACGCAGTATTTT

d_gene: TRBD1
v_gene: TRBV5-4
j_gene: TRBJ2-3
abundance: NA
CDR3aa: CASSSGQHSDTQYF
CDR3nt: TGTGCCAGCAGCTCGGGACAGCACTCGGATACGCAGTATTTT

d_gene: TRBD2
v_gene: TRBV5-8
j_gene: TRBJ2-4
abundance: NA
CDR3aa: CASSPGLAENIQYF
CDR3nt: TGTGCCAGCAGCCCCGGACTAGCGGAAAACATTCAGTACTTC

d_gene: NA
v_gene: TRBV9
j_gene: TRBJ1-2
abundance: few
CDR3aa: CASSGARGGYYGYTF
CDR3nt: TGTGCCAGCAGCGGAGCGCGGGGAGGATACTATGGCTACACCTTC

d_gene: TRBD1
v_gene: TRBV7-3
j_gene: TRBJ2-5
abundance: NA
CDR3aa: CASSLLGTEETQYF
CDR3nt: TGTGCCAGCAGCTTACTCGGGACAGAAGAGACCCAGTACTTC

d_gene: TRBD1
v_gene: TRBV7-9
j_gene: TRBJ1-4
abundance: NA
CDR3aa: CASSSDRADEKLFF
CDR3nt: TGTGCCAGCAGCTCGGACAGGGCAGATGAAAAACTGTTTTTT

d_gene: NA
v_gene: TRBV11-3
j_gene: TRBJ2-2
abundance: NA
CDR3aa: CASSLSLWGSPNTGELFF
CDR3nt: TGTGCCAGCAGCTTAAGCCTTTGGGGCAGCCCGAACACCGGGGAGCTGTTTTTT

d_gene: NA
v_gene: TRBV6-4
j_gene: TRBJ1-1
abundance: NA
CDR3aa: CASRRQESHTEAFF
CDR3nt: TGTGCCAGCAGAAGACAGGAAAGTCACACTGAAGCTTTCTTT

d_gene: NA
v_gene: TRBV7-9
j_gene: TRBJ1-4
abundance: once
CDR3aa: CASSLGHQGLREGEKLFF
CDR3nt: TGTGCCAGCAGCTTAGGGCATCAGGGTCTTCGTGAAGGTGAAAAACTGTTTTTT

d_gene: NA
v_gene: TRBV30
j_gene: TRBJ2-1
abundance: once
CDR3aa: CAWRTSWDEQFF
CDR3nt: TGTGCCTGGAGGACTAGTTGGGATGAGCAGTTCTTC

d_gene: NA
v_gene: TRBV27
j_gene: TRBJ2-5
abundance: NA
CDR3aa: CASSSTGQETQYF
CDR3nt: TGTGCCAGCAGTTCGACAGGTCAAGAGACCCAGTACTTC

d_gene: NA
v_gene: TRBV28
j_gene: TRBJ1-5
abundance: once
CDR3aa: CASPGNNQPQHF
CDR3nt: TGTGCCAGCCCAGGGAACAATCAGCCCCAGCATTTT

d_gene: TRBD2
v_gene: TRBV3-1/TRBV3-2
j_gene: TRBJ2-7
abundance: NA
CDR3aa: CASSPRSGGPRSYEQYF
CDR3nt: TGTGCCAGCAGCCCCCGATCGGGGGGGCCCCGCTCCTACGAGCAGTACTTC

d_gene: TRBD2
v_gene: TRBV27
j_gene: TRBJ2-1
abundance: once
CDR3aa: CASSLLAGVPFNEQFF
CDR3nt: TGTGCCAGCAGCCTACTAGCGGGAGTTCCTTTCAATGAGCAGTTCTTC

d_gene: NA
v_gene: TRBV29-1
j_gene: TRBJ2-1
abundance: once
CDR3aa: CSAENPLRNEQFF
CDR3nt: TGCAGTGCAGAGAATCCCTTGAGGAATGAGCAGTTCTTC

d_gene: TRBD2
v_gene: TRBV7-6
j_gene: TRBJ2-1
abundance: once
CDR3aa: CASSLIAGGENEQFF
CDR3nt: TGTGCCAGCAGCTTAATAGCGGGAGGTGAAAATGAGCAGTTCTTC

d_gene: NA
v_gene: TRBV19
j_gene: TRBJ2-7
abundance: NA
CDR3aa: CASRSSLGSSYEQYF
CDR3nt: TGTGCCAGTAGATCCTCTCTAGGTAGCTCCTACGAGCAGTACTTC

d_gene: TRBD2
v_gene: TRBV19
j_gene: TRBJ2-1
abundance: NA
CDR3aa: CASSSGTSSNEQFF
CDR3nt: TGTGCCAGTAGCTCGGGGACTAGCTCCAATGAGCAGTTCTTC

d_gene: TRBD2
v_gene: TRBV3-1/TRBV3-2
j_gene: TRBJ2-7
abundance: NA
CDR3aa: CASSPLAGDEQYF
CDR3nt: TGTGCCAGCAGCCCCTTAGCGGGGGACGAGCAGTACTTC

d_gene: TRBD2
v_gene: TRBV24-1
j_gene: TRBJ2-1
abundance: NA
CDR3aa: CATSDPREGGLHEQFF
CDR3nt: TGTGCCACCAGTGATCCTCGGGAGGGCGGACTGCATGAGCAGTTCTTC

d_gene: TRBD2
v_gene: TRBV7-8
j_gene: TRBJ2-7
abundance: NA
CDR3aa: CASSRLAGDLPSEQYF
CDR3nt: TGTGCCAGCAGCCGACTAGCGGGAGATCTTCCTAGTGAGCAGTACTTC

d_gene: TRBD2
v_gene: TRBV4-3
j_gene: TRBJ2-1
abundance: NA
CDR3aa: CASSQPGLEVREQFF
CDR3nt: TGCGCCAGCAGCCAACCGGGACTAGAGGTGAGAGAGCAGTTCTTC

d_gene: NA
v_gene: TRBV5-4
j_gene: TRBJ2-3
abundance: NA
CDR3aa: CASSTTDSWRTDTQYF
CDR3nt: TGTGCCAGCAGCACGACGGACAGTTGGCGCACAGATACGCAGTATTTT

d_gene: TRBD2
v_gene: TRBV7-8
j_gene: TRBJ2-1
abundance: NA
CDR3aa: CASSRGLAGGFSYNEQFF
CDR3nt: TGTGCCAGCAGCCGAGGACTAGCGGGAGGGTTTTCCTACAATGAGCAGTTCTTC

d_gene: TRBD2
v_gene: TRBV11-2
j_gene: TRBJ2-5
abundance: NA
CDR3aa: CASSLGVAGFQETQYF
CDR3nt: TGTGCCAGCAGCTTAGGAGTAGCGGGGTTCCAAGAGACCCAGTACTTC

d_gene: NA
v_gene: TRBV19
j_gene: TRBJ2-2
abundance: NA
CDR3aa: CASSIYRVNTGELFF
CDR3nt: TGTGCCAGTAGTATATACAGGGTGAACACCGGGGAGCTGTTTTTT

d_gene: NA
v_gene: TRBV5-4
j_gene: TRBJ2-1
abundance: NA
CDR3aa: CASSSEVGNNEQFF
CDR3nt: TGTGCCAGCAGCTCGGAGGTGGGTAACAATGAGCAGTTCTTC

d_gene: TRBD1
v_gene: TRBV6-5
j_gene: TRBJ1-6
abundance: NA
CDR3aa: CASSYWTGGDSPLHF
CDR3nt: TGTGCCAGCAGTTACTGGACAGGGGGGGATTCACCCCTCCACTTT

d_gene: TRBD2
v_gene: TRBV9
j_gene: TRBJ2-2
abundance: once
CDR3aa: CASSPGALAGVLVRGTGELFF
CDR3nt: TGTGCCAGCAGCCCAGGCGCACTAGCGGGAGTACTGGTTCGCGGCACCGGGGAGCTGTTTTTT

d_gene: TRBD1
v_gene: TRBV19
j_gene: TRBJ1-1
abundance: NA
CDR3aa: CASSITGTGETEAFF
CDR3nt: TGTGCCAGTAGTATCACCGGGACAGGGGAAACTGAAGCTTTCTTT

d_gene: TRBD1
v_gene: TRBV3-1/TRBV3-2
j_gene: TRBJ2-1
abundance: NA
CDR3aa: CASSQLDRADYNEQFF
CDR3nt: TGTGCCAGCAGCCAACTGGACAGGGCCGACTACAATGAGCAGTTCTTC

d_gene: TRBD1
v_gene: TRBV7-8
j_gene: TRBJ2-1
abundance: NA
CDR3aa: CASTSTRQGSYNEQFF
CDR3nt: TGTGCCAGCACCTCCACCCGACAGGGCTCCTACAATGAGCAGTTCTTC

d_gene: TRBD1
v_gene: TRBV10-2
j_gene: TRBJ1-5
abundance: NA
CDR3aa: CASSPLQGASTSNQPQHF
CDR3nt: TGCGCCAGCAGTCCTCTACAGGGGGCGTCGACAAGCAATCAGCCCCAGCATTTT

d_gene: NA
v_gene: TRBV3-1/TRBV3-2
j_gene: TRBJ2-1
abundance: NA
CDR3aa: CASSQASHHNEQFF
CDR3nt: TGTGCCAGCAGCCAAGCTAGCCACCACAATGAGCAGTTCTTC

d_gene: NA
v_gene: TRBV4-1
j_gene: TRBJ2-7
abundance: NA
CDR3aa: CASSQVGQWEQYF
CDR3nt: TGCGCCAGCAGCCAAGTTGGGCAGTGGGAGCAGTACTTC